Listed here is a single T cell receptor (beta chain). V shed 4 bases and J 2 bases; nucleotides not matched to a gene: 6. The CDR3 loop spans 14 amino acids. Germline CDR1 and CDR2: SGHNT and YYREEE (reference sequence). Assay: immunoSEQ multiplex PCR; the TCRdb copy retains only in-frame clones and omits some. The sample shows about 110,000 clones, 75% to 95% of them seen only once. This sample was taken from a study of OX40 agonist ivuxolimab in advanced cancers. Sequencing used CD4+ or CD8+ T cells sorted from blood, obtained in a trial of the OX40 agonist ivuxolimab. The sequence was collected from an adult with an advanced solid tumor such as melanoma, head and neck, liver or kidney cancer. This chain links TRBV5-4 with TRBJ2-7; 7 bases map to TRBD1. CDR3 region: CASSPRDRTYEQYF. In DNA, the CDR3 is TGTGCCAGCAGCCCCCGGGACAGAACCTACGAGCAGTACTTC.